This T cell receptor (beta chain) was recovered during a study of early T cells in non-severe SARS-CoV-2 infection. In the study overall: It was bulk RNA from unsorted whole blood that was sequenced, and the chains were unpaired. Study-wide findings and caveats: Sequences matched to VDJdb favored anti-spike CD8 responses, while private and CD4 specificities were missed.

The library protocol tagged individual cDNA molecules with unique molecular identifiers. TCRdb analysed the 5' RACE reads with MiXCR anew, one entry per CDR3 protein. Of about 110,000 distinct CDR3 sequences in the sample, roughly 10% were seen once. Germline CDR1 reads PRHDT; CDR2 reads FYEKMQ (reference sequence). The CDR3 runs to 20 residues. The V segment lost 1 base and the J segment 10 bases; nucleotides outside the gene matches: 20. Concerning this clonotype itself: Its antigen is currently unknown.

This sequence was found in an adult who was a healthcare worker with PCR-confirmed SARS-CoV-2 infection or an uninfected control (not recorded which). The chain combines TRBV13 with TRBJ2-1; TRBD2 matches 12 bases. Sequenced material: whole blood. This CDR3 is CASSLEAPKPLAGGRKEQFF. CDR3 in DNA: TGTGCCAGCAGCTTAGAGGCCCCTAAACCTCTAGCGGGAGGGAGGAAAGAGCAGTTCTTC.